What follows is one TCR beta chain and its context. Its binding antigen is unknown. The input lacks base qualities; no much larger clone sits a single base away. Cut back by 1 base and 6 bases, the V and J ends lie 12 bases apart. CDR1 and CDR2, looked up from the germline V gene (reference sequence), are SEHNR and FQNEAQ. The CDR3 has 14 amino acids, counting the end cysteine and phenylalanine. Of the read, only the CDR3 DNA is kept; its 42 bases are in frame from base 1. The data belong to a study of radiation and T cells in renal cell carcinoma (dated by TCRdb to 2018 to 2021). The study in broad terms: The samples were drawn from a clinical trial, where primary renal cell carcinomas were treated with 15 Gy of stereotactic body radiation therapy and then removed by nephrectomy 4 weeks afterward. A total of some 55 samples underwent TCR beta sequencing, made up of 26 tumors and some 27 peripheral blood samples. A total of roughly 4 million unique CDR3 nucleotide sequences, encoding 2,658,974 unique CDR3 amino acid sequences, were found across all 50 or so samples. What the research found in general, with its limitations: Top tumor clonotypes rose in blood from baseline to 2 weeks post-radiation, then contracted by 4 weeks, suggesting transient expansion of tumor-resident clones. Blood repertoire dynamics were not followed beyond 4 weeks after treatment. Because pretreatment tumor biopsies were not available, the study could not determine whether clonotypes were already present within the tumor at baseline. Because the trial had a single-armed design, the trial could not examine how radiation dose or scheduling affected the TCR repertoire.

TCR beta libraries were generated from genomic DNA with the immunoSEQ kit, following the manufacturer's recommendations. To prepare libraries, a first multiplex PCR with proprietary primers was run, followed by a second PCR that added unique barcodes, and a bead cleanup was done after each round. Each sample batch included a kit-provided positive control reaction and a negative control reaction. The final libraries were assessed on an Agilent 4200 TapeStation D1000 ScreenTape, pooled by volume, and quantified by qPCR. Sequencing was performed on an Illumina NextSeq500 using a MidOutput 150-cycle cartridge, with 156 Read1 cycles, 15 Index1 cycles, and the kit custom primers. The pooled library was loaded at approximately 0.98 pM with about 20% PhiX control spiked in. On the authors' methods: The vendor-processed data were analyzed in R, and a clonotype was defined as all T cells that share the same CDR3 nucleotide sequence. For clone abundance analyses, frequencies were normalized to the 10,000 most abundant clones per sample. Before analysis, public T cell clones were removed, and these numbered fewer than six per sample on average. Tumor-enriched clonotypes and baseline blood-enriched clonotypes were defined as those with an abundance difference of at least 32-fold between compartments. A beta-binomial differential abundance model was used to identify clonotypes that expanded or contracted between blood time points. Similarity between tumor and blood repertoires was quantified using the Baroni-Urbani and Buser coefficient, and groups were compared with two-tailed Wilcoxon tests in R. Here the immuneACCESS table is served through TCRdb, limited to in-frame sequences with V and J called. Missing clones are a known gap in these copies; in checked studies unresolved V genes cover under half, and the rest lacks a known reason. The V and J calls and clone size come from that table; D and trimming were worked out from the DNA. The sample table lists approximately 100,000 clones, about 88% of them with a count of one. Roughly 8% of the sample comes from the top ten.

Sample time point, as interpreted from the label and publication: baseline pretreatment blood. The treatment or condition label, as the study defines it: 15 Gy SBRT to primary tumor, nephrectomy 4 weeks later. To follow tumor-enriched clonotypes, serial peripheral blood was collected from radiation-treated patients at baseline and at 2 weeks and 4 weeks after SBRT. Every patient's renal cell carcinoma showed clear cell pathology. The QIAamp DNA Blood Mini Kit (Qiagen) was used to prepare genomic DNA for TCR sequencing. The analyses included only samples that passed all quality control checks. Sequencing used blood, obtained from a patient whose treatment included radiotherapy and nephrectomy. This sequence originates from a man between 50 and 59 years old with renal cell carcinoma. The chain employs TRBV7-9 and TRBJ1-2; no D gene is confidently identified. Here is the DNA: TGTGCCAGCAGCTTAGTGGCAGCAGTCCATGGCTACACCTTC. Its translation is CASSLVAAVHGYTF.